This record covers a single TCR beta chain. Its target is not known. Libraries were prepared by immunoSEQ multiplex PCR; TCRdb keeps only in-frame clonotypes and omits some of them. The data contain nearly 55,000 clones, about 80% of them singletons. This entry is derived from a study of a mutant IDH1 vaccine in newly diagnosed glioma. Overall study context: A 62.5% male, approximately 38% female split and a mean age of around 37 years characterized treated patients. Before enrollment, patients got radiotherapy alone, temozolomide alone, or mostly the combination. Study results and limitations: No link was apparently found between pseudoprogression and changes in top peripheral T cell clonotypes.

The V and J ends lost 5 bases and 8 bases respectively, with 18 bases between them. CDR3 length equals 14 residues. Germline assignment: CDR1 MNHEY and CDR2 SMNVEV (reference sequence). Time point in this sample: week 5, during vaccination. A 20-mer mutant IDH1 peptide at 300 ug was injected subcutaneously with topical imiquimod. The rearrangement links TRBV27 to TRBJ1-2; TRBD1 might be the D (5 bases). This sequence originates from a man younger than 40 with glioma. The sample in question was PBMCs, obtained from a glioma patient whose treatment included an IDH1 peptide vaccine. As DNA, the CDR3 is TGTGCCAGCAGTCCCTCAGGGCTTTGGGGGGGCTACACCTTC. Protein product: CASSPSGLWGGYTF.